This entry lists 5 T cell receptor beta chains sequenced from one sample in a study of PD-L1 blockade in urothelial cancer (TCRdb year 2017). Library generation was performed with the immunoSEQ multiplex PCR assay. TCRdb obtained this table from immuneACCESS and retained in-frame rearrangements with V and J assigned. These tables miss some clones; where compared with another copy, unresolved V genes account for less than half of the shortfall, and the remainder is unexplained. The sample has tens of thousands of clones on record, roughly 77% of them singletons. The ten largest clones take up around 3.6% of the sample. This specimen consisted of PBMCs, obtained around atezolizumab (anti-PD-L1) treatment. These receptors originate from a man aged 70-80 years with urothelial cancer.

The chain has TRBV27 and TRBJ2-7, with D hard to call. CDR1 and CDR2 from the germline V gene are MNHEY and SMNVEV (reference sequence). This CDR3 contains 14 residues. V shed 2 bases and J shed 2 bases, with 10 bases lying between them. CDR3 nucleotide sequence: TGTGCCAGCAGTTTAGCGACTTCTCCCTACGAGCAGTACTTC. It encodes CASSLATSPYEQYF.

The chain joins TRBV7-3 to TRBJ2-1; TRBD2 agrees at 13 bases. With V trimmed by 5 bases and J by 7 bases, 5 bases remained unmatched. The CDR3 is 15 residues long. Germline lookup yields CDR1 SGHTA and CDR2 FQGTGA. CDR3 loop: CASSRTSGGANEQFF. The CDR3 DNA reads TGTGCCAGCAGCCGCACTAGCGGGGGGGCTAATGAGCAGTTCTTC. The full variable domain, completed using reference TRBV7-3 and TRBJ2-1, is GAGVSQTPSNKVTEKGKYVELRCDPISGHTALYWYRQSLGQGPEFLIYFQGTGAADDSGLPNDRFFAVRPEGSVSTLKIQRTERGDSAVYLCASSRTSGGANEQFFGPGTRLTVL.

The chain recombines TRBV5-1 with TRBJ2-7; TRBD1 matches at 9 bases. The CDR3 consists of 15 residues. From germline, CDR1 is SGHRS and CDR2 YFSETQ. Losses at the gene ends were 4 bases for V and 5 bases for J; bases not matched to a gene: 10. The CDR3 loop is CASSANARTGDEQYF. CDR3 nucleotide sequence: TGCGCCAGCAGCGCGAACGCCCGGACAGGGGACGAGCAGTACTTC. The entire variable domain, with the rest obtained from reference TRBV5-1 and TRBJ2-7, is as follows: KAGVTQTPRYLIKTRGQQVTLSCSPISGHRSVSWYQQTPGQGLQFLFEYFSETQRNKGNFPGRFSGRQFSNSRSEMNVSTLELGDSALYLCASSANARTGDEQYFGPGTRLTVT.

This chain connects TRBV2 to TRBJ1-1, with D tentatively TRBD1 (5 bases). The CDR3 has 12 residues. Looked up from germline, CDR1 is SNHLY and CDR2 is FYNNEI. Deletions cut 6 bases from V and 4 bases from J, with 9 bases between. CDR3 sequence reads: CASSDDSTEAFF. The CDR3 DNA is TGTGCCAGCAGCGACGACAGCACTGAAGCTTTCTTT.

This clone was counted a few times. V and J are TRBV19 and TRBJ2-2; 10 bases are a match to TRBD1. The CDR3 totals 15 residues. The junction had 5 bases not matched to a gene; V was cut back by 5 bases and J by 5 bases. CDR1 is LNHDA and CDR2 is SQIVND in the germline V gene (reference sequence). The CDR3 DNA sequence: TGTGCCAGTAGTTGGACAGGGGGTTATACCGGGGAGCTGTTTTTT. Translated, it gives CASSWTGGYTGELFF.